The entry that follows covers one TCR beta chain sequence. Treatment reported: randomized to nivolumab then ipilimumab (arm A) or the reverse (arm B). The data belong to a study of sequential checkpoint blockade in melanoma. Only in-frame clones appear in the TCRdb table, and some are missing; sequencing was by immunoSEQ multiplex PCR. The table has about 30,000 clones, about 72% seen once; the top ten hold roughly 15%. This specimen was CD8+ T cells sorted from blood (inferred from file names), taken from a patient given nivolumab and ipilimumab in sequence. The receptor's source is a human donor with melanoma.

CDR3 residues: CASSSGRGSYEQYF. As DNA, the CDR3 is TGTGCCAGCAGTTCCGGACGGGGATCATACGAGCAGTACTTC. The rearrangement links TRBV28 to TRBJ2-7, with D maybe TRBD2 (5 bases). The CDR3 length is 14 residues. The germline gives CDR1 MDHEN, CDR2 SYDVKM. V lost 4 bases and J 4 bases, leaving 14 bases between the germline ends.